The source of this T cell receptor beta chain is a study of cytomegalovirus exposure and HLA in healthy donors. Study observations and caveats: Analysis performed later showed TCR beta chains linked to HLA being more clonally expanded than equally common others. A later analysis found most CMV-associated TCR beta chains apparently HLA-restricted.

As regards this clone: What it binds is unknown.

The CDR3 length is 14 residues. Germline values: CDR1 MNHNS, CDR2 SASEGT. V was clipped by 4 bases and J by 0 bases, with 10 bases between them. PCR employed 60 Vbeta and 13 Jbeta primers. Some clones are missing from TCRdb's copy, which holds only in-frame ones; the method was immunoSEQ multiplex PCR. In the table there are approximately 160,000 clones, roughly 82% of which are singletons. Whereas donors were nominally healthy upon sampling, unrecorded immune exposures were probable. The sequenced sample consisted of PBMCs. The J gene is TRBJ2-7, the V gene TRBV6-1; tentatively, D is TRBD2 (7 bases). The receptor was derived from a woman aged 30 to 39 in good health and CMV-seronegative. The CDR3 DNA sequence: TGTGCCAGCAGTGGGGGGGGACACTCCTACGAGCAGTACTTC. Translated, it gives CASSGGGHSYEQYF.